This TCR beta chain came from a study of blood T cell repertoires in COVID-19. The CDR3 contains 17 residues. The V end was cut by 1 base, the J end by 6 bases, with 20 bases between. Germline CDR1 SGHNT, CDR2 YENEEA. As handled by the study authors: Amplification from reference gene primers served as the basis for estimated nucleated cell counts. Sequencing used immunoSEQ multiplex PCR; TCRdb keeps in-frame clones, though not all of them. The DNA was the basis for D and trimming; V, J and clone size are from that table. This table has about 340,000 clones, about 92% appearing once. In terms of age and location, participants ranged from about 18 to 90 years and lived in around 22 US areas. Participants' reported clinical history set cohort assignment. Recovery among Cohort 3 donors was established by two negative PCRs, clearance, or symptom resolution.

The sequencing input was PBMCs or T cells enriched from blood (not recorded which). This receptor was identified in a young woman who had recovered from COVID-19. The chain carries TRBV11-3 and TRBJ2-3; D perhaps matches TRBD2 (6 bases). Here the CDR3 reads CASSLAGDSPTTDTQYF. CDR3 bases: TGTGCCAGCAGCTTAGCCGGGGACTCCCCAACCACCGATACGCAGTATTTT.